The 2 T cell receptor beta chains below were found in one sample sequenced in a study of cytomegalovirus exposure and HLA in healthy donors. The PCR was carried out with 60 Vbeta primers and 13 Jbeta primers. Sequenced by immunoSEQ multiplex PCR; TCRdb stores in-frame clones only, minus some. The table records roughly 180,000 clones, 77% of them present only once. The sample consisted of PBMCs. The receptors shown here come from a woman aged 55-69 years in good health and CMV-seropositive.

This sequence joins TRBV7-9 and TRBJ2-5; perhaps TRBD1 as D (5 bases). V lost 0 bases and J lost 1, with 9 bases in between. Germline loops: CDR1 SEHNR, CDR2 FQNEAQ (reference sequence). This CDR3 comprises 15 residues. The CDR3 DNA reads as TGTGCCAGCAGCTTAGCTCAAGGGGCCCAAGAGACCCAGTACTTC. Translated: CASSLAQGAQETQYF.

This sequence joins TRBV6-1 and TRBJ1-1, with 7 bases matching TRBD1. This CDR3 region has 16 residues. The germline V gene has CDR1 MNHNS and CDR2 SASEGT. J was trimmed by 5 bases and V by 3 bases; bases with no gene match: 12. The CDR3 reads CASSDPTGSGETEAFF. Written as DNA, the CDR3 is TGTGCCAGCAGTGACCCGACAGGGAGTGGAGAGACTGAAGCTTTCTTT.